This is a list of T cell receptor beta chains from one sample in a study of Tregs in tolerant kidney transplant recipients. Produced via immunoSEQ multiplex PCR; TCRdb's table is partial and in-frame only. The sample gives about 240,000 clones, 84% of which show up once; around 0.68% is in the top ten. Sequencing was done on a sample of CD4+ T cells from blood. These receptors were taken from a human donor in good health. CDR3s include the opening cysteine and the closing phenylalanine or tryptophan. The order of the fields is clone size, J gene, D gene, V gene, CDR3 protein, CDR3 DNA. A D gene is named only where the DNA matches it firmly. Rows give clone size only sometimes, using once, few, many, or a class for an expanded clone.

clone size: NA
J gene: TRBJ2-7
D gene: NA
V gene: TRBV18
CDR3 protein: CASSPSKGGSYEQYF
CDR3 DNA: TGTGCCAGCTCACCGTCGAAGGGAGGTTCCTACGAGCAGTACTTC

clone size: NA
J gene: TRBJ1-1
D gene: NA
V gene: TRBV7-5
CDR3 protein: CARSLRDLRSEAFF
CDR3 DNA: TGTGCCAGAAGCTTAAGGGACTTGAGATCTGAAGCTTTCTTT

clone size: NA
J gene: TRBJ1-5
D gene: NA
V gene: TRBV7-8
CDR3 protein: CASSLRSENQPQHF
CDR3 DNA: TGTGCCAGCAGCTTAAGGAGCGAGAATCAGCCCCAGCATTTT

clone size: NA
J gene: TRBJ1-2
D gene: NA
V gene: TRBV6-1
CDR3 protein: CASSEVGVSTYGYTF
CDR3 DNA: TGTGCCAGCAGTGAAGTGGGGGTCTCGACCTATGGCTACACCTTC

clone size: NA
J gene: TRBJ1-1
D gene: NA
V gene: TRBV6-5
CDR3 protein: CASSTTKNTEAFF
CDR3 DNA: TGTGCCAGCAGTACAACTAAAAACACTGAAGCTTTCTTT

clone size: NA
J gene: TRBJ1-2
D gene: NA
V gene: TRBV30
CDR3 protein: CAWSVLGNGYTF
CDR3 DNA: TGTGCCTGGAGTGTACTCGGAAATGGCTACACCTTC

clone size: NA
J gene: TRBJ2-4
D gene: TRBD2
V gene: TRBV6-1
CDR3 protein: CASSDSSGRLKNIQYF
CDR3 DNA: TGTGCCAGCAGTGATTCTAGCGGGAGATTAAAAAACATTCAGTACTTC

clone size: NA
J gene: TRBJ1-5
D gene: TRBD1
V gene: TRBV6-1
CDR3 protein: CASSERQGAWGNQPQHF
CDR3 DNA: TGTGCCAGCAGTGAAAGACAGGGGGCGTGGGGCAATCAGCCCCAGCATTTT

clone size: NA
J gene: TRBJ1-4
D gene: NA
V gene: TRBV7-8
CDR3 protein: CASSPGLNEKLFF
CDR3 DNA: TGTGCCAGCAGCCCGGGCCTTAATGAAAAACTGTTTTTT

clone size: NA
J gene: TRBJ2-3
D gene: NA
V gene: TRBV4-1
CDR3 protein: CASSPPLATGTQYF
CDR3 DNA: TGCGCCAGCAGCCCACCCCTAGCAACAGGTACGCAGTATTTT

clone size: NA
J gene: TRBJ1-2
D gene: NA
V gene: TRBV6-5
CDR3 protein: CASSYGLGGYTF
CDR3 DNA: TGTGCCAGCAGTTACGGACTCGGGGGCTACACCTTC

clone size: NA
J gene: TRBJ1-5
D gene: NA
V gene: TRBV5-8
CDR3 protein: CASSLDMVGVLSNQPQHF
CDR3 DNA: TGTGCCAGCAGCTTGGACATGGTGGGGGTTTTGAGCAATCAGCCCCAGCATTTT

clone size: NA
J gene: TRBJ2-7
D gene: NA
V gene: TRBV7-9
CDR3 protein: CASSLERGAAYEQYF
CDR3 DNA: TGTGCCAGCAGCTTAGAGAGGGGGGCAGCCTACGAGCAGTACTTC

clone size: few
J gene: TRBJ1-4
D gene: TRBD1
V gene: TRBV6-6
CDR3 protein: CASRGQGTGEKLFF
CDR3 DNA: TGTGCCAGCAGGGGACAGGGAACCGGTGAAAAACTGTTTTTT

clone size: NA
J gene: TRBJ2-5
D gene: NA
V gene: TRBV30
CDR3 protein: CAWSPQGRQETQYF
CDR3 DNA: TGTGCCTGGAGTCCACAGGGACGGCAAGAGACCCAGTACTTC

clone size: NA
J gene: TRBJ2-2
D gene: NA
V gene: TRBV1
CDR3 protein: CTRRAKGTSGDFNTGELFF
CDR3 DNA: TGCACCAGGAGAGCCAAAGGGACTAGCGGGGATTTCAACACCGGGGAGCTGTTTTTT

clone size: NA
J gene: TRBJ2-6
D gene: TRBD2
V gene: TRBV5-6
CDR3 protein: CASSLWDYYLSGANVLTF
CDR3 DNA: TGTGCCAGCAGCCTTTGGGACTACTACCTCTCTGGGGCCAACGTCCTGACTTTC

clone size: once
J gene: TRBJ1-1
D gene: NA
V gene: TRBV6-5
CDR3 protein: CASLRGDTNTEAFF
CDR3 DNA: TGTGCCAGCCTTCGAGGGGACACGAACACTGAAGCTTTCTTT

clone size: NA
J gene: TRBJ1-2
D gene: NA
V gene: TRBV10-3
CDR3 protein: CAISAALMEGGYTF
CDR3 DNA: TGTGCCATCAGTGCGGCACTTATGGAGGGTGGCTACACCTTC

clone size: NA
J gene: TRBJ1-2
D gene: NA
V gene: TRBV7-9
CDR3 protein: CASSLHDNYGYTF
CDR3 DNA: TGTGCCAGCAGCCTGCACGATAACTATGGCTACACCTTC

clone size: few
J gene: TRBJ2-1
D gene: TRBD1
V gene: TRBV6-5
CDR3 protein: CATTDRVTYNEQFF
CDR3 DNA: TGTGCCACTACGGACAGGGTAACCTACAATGAGCAGTTCTTC

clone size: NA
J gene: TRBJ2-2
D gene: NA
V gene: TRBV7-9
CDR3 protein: CASSPPGGRDTGELFF
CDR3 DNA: TGTGCCAGCAGCCCCCCTGGGGGCAGGGACACCGGGGAGCTGTTTTTT

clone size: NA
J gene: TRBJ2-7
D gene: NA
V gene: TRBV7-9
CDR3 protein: CASSPQSVSEQYF
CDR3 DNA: TGTGCCAGCAGCCCCCAATCCGTCTCCGAGCAGTACTTC

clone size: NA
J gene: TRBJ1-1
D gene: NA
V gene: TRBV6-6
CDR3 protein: CAVSRNTEAFF
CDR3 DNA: TGTGCCGTCAGTCGTAACACTGAAGCTTTCTTT

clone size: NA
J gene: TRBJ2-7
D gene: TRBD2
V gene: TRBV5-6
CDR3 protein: CASSLLAGDPYEQYF
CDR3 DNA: TGTGCCAGCAGCTTACTAGCGGGAGACCCCTACGAGCAGTACTTC

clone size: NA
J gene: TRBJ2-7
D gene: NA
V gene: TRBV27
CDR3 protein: CASSLDWRAGEQYF
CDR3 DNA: TGTGCCAGCAGTTTAGATTGGAGGGCTGGCGAGCAGTACTTC

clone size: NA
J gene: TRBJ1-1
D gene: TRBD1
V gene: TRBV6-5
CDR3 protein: CASSYSGQGYNTEAFF
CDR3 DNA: TGTGCCAGCAGTTACTCGGGACAGGGATATAACACTGAAGCTTTCTTT

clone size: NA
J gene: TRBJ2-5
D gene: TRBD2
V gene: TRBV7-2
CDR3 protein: CASRGTSGALGETQYF
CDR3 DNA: TGTGCCAGCAGGGGGACTAGCGGGGCCTTGGGGGAGACCCAGTACTTC

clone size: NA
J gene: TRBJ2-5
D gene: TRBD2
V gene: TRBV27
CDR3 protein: CASSPGLAGNQETQYF
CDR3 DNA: TGTGCCAGCAGTCCCGGACTAGCGGGGAACCAAGAGACCCAGTACTTC

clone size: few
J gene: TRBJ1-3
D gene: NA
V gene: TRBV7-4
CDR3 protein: CASSLEMLPLSGNTIYF
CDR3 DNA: TGTGCCAGCAGCTTAGAGATGCTGCCACTCTCTGGAAACACCATATATTTT

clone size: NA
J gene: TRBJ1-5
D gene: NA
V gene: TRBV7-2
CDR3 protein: CASSFEPGEPQHF
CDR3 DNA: TGTGCCAGCAGCTTCGAACCCGGGGAGCCCCAGCATTTT

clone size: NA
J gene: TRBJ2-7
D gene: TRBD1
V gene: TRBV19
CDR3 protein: CASSHPGQGSYEQYF
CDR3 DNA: TGTGCCAGTAGCCACCCGGGACAGGGGTCCTACGAGCAGTACTTC

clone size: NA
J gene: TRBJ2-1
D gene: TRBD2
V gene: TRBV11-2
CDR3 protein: CASSRGLAGENEQFF
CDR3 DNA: TGTGCCAGCAGCCGAGGACTAGCGGGAGAGAATGAGCAGTTCTTC

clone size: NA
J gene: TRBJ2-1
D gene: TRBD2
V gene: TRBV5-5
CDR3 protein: CASSHSSGEAYNEQFF
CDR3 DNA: TGTGCCAGCAGCCATTCTAGCGGGGAGGCCTACAATGAGCAGTTCTTC

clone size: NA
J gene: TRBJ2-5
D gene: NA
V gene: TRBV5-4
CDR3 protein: CASSSWEYQETQYF
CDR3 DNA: TGTGCCAGCAGCTCCTGGGAGTACCAAGAGACCCAGTACTTC

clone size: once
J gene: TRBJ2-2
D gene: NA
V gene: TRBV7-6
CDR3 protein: CASSLVDTGELFF
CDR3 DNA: TGTGCCAGCAGCTTAGTCGACACCGGGGAGCTGTTTTTT

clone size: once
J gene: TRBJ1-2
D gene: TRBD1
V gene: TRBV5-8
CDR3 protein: CASNPTGATRSYGYTF
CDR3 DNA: TGTGCCAGCAATCCTACAGGGGCTACAAGATCCTATGGCTACACCTTC

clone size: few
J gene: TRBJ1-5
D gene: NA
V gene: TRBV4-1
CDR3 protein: CASSQEIGREQPQHF
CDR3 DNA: TGCGCCAGCAGCCAAGAGATAGGACGGGAACAGCCCCAGCATTTT

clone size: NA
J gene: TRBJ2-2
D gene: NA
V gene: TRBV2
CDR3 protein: CASSLSGTGELFF
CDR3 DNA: TGTGCCAGCAGTTTAAGCGGGACCGGGGAGCTGTTTTTT

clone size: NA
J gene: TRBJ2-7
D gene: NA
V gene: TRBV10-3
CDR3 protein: CAISEKSGAYEQYF
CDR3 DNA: TGTGCCATCAGTGAAAAGAGCGGCGCCTACGAGCAGTACTTC

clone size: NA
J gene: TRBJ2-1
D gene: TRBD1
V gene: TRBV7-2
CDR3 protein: CASSFDRGPYNEQFF
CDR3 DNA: TGTGCCAGCAGCTTCGACAGGGGGCCCTACAATGAGCAGTTCTTC

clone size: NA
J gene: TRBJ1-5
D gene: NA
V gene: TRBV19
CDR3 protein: CASSIVGGGGNQPQHF
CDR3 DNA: TGTGCCAGTAGTATAGTGGGCGGAGGTGGCAATCAGCCCCAGCATTTT

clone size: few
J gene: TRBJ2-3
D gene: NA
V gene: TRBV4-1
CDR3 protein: CASSPIVTGGTDTQYF
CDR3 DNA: TGCGCCAGCAGCCCCATTGTGACAGGAGGCACAGATACGCAGTATTTT

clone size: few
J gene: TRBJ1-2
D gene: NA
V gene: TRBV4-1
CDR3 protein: CASSQQGFYGYTF
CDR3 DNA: TGCGCCAGCAGCCAACAAGGGTTCTATGGCTACACCTTC

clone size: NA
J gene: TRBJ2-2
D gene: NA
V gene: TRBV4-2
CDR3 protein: CASSQPSGSNTGELFF
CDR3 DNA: TGTGCCAGCAGCCAACCCAGCGGGTCGAACACCGGGGAGCTGTTTTTT

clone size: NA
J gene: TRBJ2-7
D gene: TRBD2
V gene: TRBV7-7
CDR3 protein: CASSPLPAGGRYEQYF
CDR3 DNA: TGTGCTAGCAGCCCCCTTCCAGCGGGGGGGAGATACGAGCAGTACTTC

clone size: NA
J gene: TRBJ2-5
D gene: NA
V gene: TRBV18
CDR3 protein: CASSPPARRETQYF
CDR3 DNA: TGTGCCAGCTCACCACCGGCCCGGAGAGAGACCCAGTACTTC

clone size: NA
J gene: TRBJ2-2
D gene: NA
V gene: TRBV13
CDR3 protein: CASSLDRVTGELFF
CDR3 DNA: TGTGCCAGCAGCTTAGACAGAGTCACCGGGGAGCTGTTTTTT

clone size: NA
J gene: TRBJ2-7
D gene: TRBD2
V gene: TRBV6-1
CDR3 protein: CASRPPLAGQYEQYF
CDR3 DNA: TGTGCCAGCAGACCCCCACTAGCGGGACAATACGAGCAGTACTTC

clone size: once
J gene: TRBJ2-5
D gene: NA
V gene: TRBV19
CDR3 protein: CASSIQVEGMAQYF
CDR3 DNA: TGTGCCAGTAGTATACAGGTCGAGGGCATGGCCCAGTACTTC